Below are 10 T cell receptor beta chains sequenced from a single sample in a study of regulatory T cells in long-lasting Graves disease. HTBI primers from iRepertoire and Arm-PCR of CDR3 regions yielded the TCR beta libraries. TCRdb ran MiXCR on the multiplex PCR reads and lists one entry per CDR3 protein. The sample lists 200,000 to 250,000 distinct CDR3 sequences, 20% occurring once. Time point noted: newly diagnosed GD, antithyroid drugs for less than 3 months. PBMCs provided the RNA from which the TCR library was made. This specimen consisted of peripheral blood mononuclear cells (PBMCs), obtained at new diagnosis, from a patient treated with antithyroid drugs. These receptors were collected from a female donor with Graves disease.

On this clonotype itself: A far larger clone differs by one base, so this is likely a read error. The chain has TRBV11-1 and TRBJ2-7, with a weak D call TRBD1 (5 bases). Germline CDR1 reads SGHAT; CDR2 reads FQDESV (reference sequence). V lost 5 bases to trimming and J lost 3 bases, with 17 bases between them. The CDR3 totals 15 residues. CDR3 in amino acids: CASSRSGAGNYEQYF. CDR3 nucleotide sequence: TGTGCCAGCAGCAGGTCTGGGGCTGGAAACTACGAGCAGTACTTC.

This clonotype was counted many times. The chain has TRBV5-4 and TRBJ2-1; possibly TRBD2 for D (5 bases). This CDR3 region has 16 residues. The germline V gene has CDR1 SGHNT and CDR2 YYREEE (reference sequence). V lost 1 base, J lost 3 bases, and 14 bases lay in between. The CDR3 DNA reads TGTGCCAGCAGCTTGCCCCGGGGAACCTACTACAATGAGCAGTTCTTC. Protein: CASSLPRGTYYNEQFF.

The rearrangement uses TRBV5-6 and TRBJ2-3, with 8 bases identical to TRBD1. Germline lookup yields CDR1 SGHDT and CDR2 YYEEEE. V lost 6 bases, J lost 4 bases, and 10 bases stayed unmatched. The CDR3 consists of 15 residues. The CDR3 coding sequence is TGTGCCAGCAACCGACAGGGGCTTGGGGCAGATACGCAGTATTTT. Translated, it gives CASNRQGLGADTQYF.

This clonotype was counted only a few times. The chain has TRBV7-2 and TRBJ1-2; a possible D gene is TRBD1 (5 bases). CDR3 size: 13 residues. The germline V gene has CDR1 SGHTA and CDR2 FQGNSA. Trimming pared 2 bases from V and 7 bases from J, leaving 11 bases between. The CDR3 DNA reads as TGTGCCAGCAGCTTACCCGACGGGGGTGGCTACACCTTC. Translation gives CASSLPDGGGYTF.

There are a few counts of this clonotype. This sequence joins TRBV4-1 and TRBJ2-3, with 9 bases matching TRBD2. The CDR3 sequence is 17 residues long. Trimming cost V 1 base and J 2 bases; bases outside gene matches: 7. In germline, CDR1 is MGHRA, CDR2 YSYEKL. In DNA form, the CDR3 reads TGCGCCAGCAGCCAAGCCTCAGCGGGGGGATTCACAGATACGCAGTATTTT. Translating it yields CASSQASAGGFTDTQYF.

This clonotype came up many times. The rearrangement uses TRBV7-9 and TRBJ2-5; 8 nucleotides align to TRBD2. The CDR3 has 15 amino acids. Germline values: CDR1 SEHNR, CDR2 FQNEAQ (reference sequence). With V trimmed by 3 bases and J by 9 bases, 12 bases remained unmatched. The CDR3 loop reads CASSFGSGDPRAQYF. The CDR3 DNA reads as TGTGCCAGCAGCTTTGGTAGCGGGGACCCGCGCGCCCAGTACTTC.

The rearrangement uses TRBV19 and TRBJ1-3; TRBD1 aligns across 8 bases. This CDR3 is built from 15 residues. Germline V gives CDR1 LNHDA, CDR2 SQIVND (reference sequence). Trimming removed 5 bases from V and 2 bases from J; junction bases left unmatched: 5. In DNA form, the CDR3 reads TGTGCCAGTAGTGAGCAGGGGGCTGCTGGAAACACCATATATTTT. Translating gives CASSEQGAAGNTIYF.

The sample holds a few counts of this clonotype. This chain connects TRBV5-1 to TRBJ1-4, with a possible D match to TRBD1 (5 bases). This CDR3 is built from 14 residues. The V gene lost 7 bases and the J gene lost 6 bases, with 16 bases spanning the gap. Germline V gene lookup returns CDR1 SGHRS and CDR2 YFSETQ. CDR3 coding DNA: TGCGCCAGCGCACTAGGGGCAGGAGATGAAAAACTGTTTTTT. Protein product: CASALGAGDEKLFF.

A remark on this clonotype: One base separates it from a far larger clone, so it is likely a read error. The J gene is TRBJ2-2, the V gene TRBV5-1; tentatively, D is TRBD1 or TRBD2 (6 bases each). Germline V lookup: CDR1 SGHRS, CDR2 YFSETQ. There are 15 residues in the CDR3. The CDR3, as DNA: TGTGCCAGCAGCAACGGGGGCAAAAACACCGGGGAGCTGTTTTTT. Translated, it gives CASSNGGKNTGELFF.

There are many counts of this clonotype. The genes are TRBV20-1 and TRBJ2-1; 9 positions match TRBD2. CDR3 length: 14 residues. Germline V gene data show CDR1 as DFQATT and CDR2 as SNEGSKA (reference sequence). The junction had 8 bases not matched to a gene; V was cut back by 3 bases and J by 8 bases. CDR3 nucleotide sequence: TGCAGTGCTAGGGATAGCGGGAGTAGCGATGAGCAGTTCTTC. It is translated as CSARDSGSSDEQFF.